This T cell receptor (beta chain) was profiled in a study of T cell responses to AZD1222 COVID-19 vaccine. The germline V gene encodes CDR1 LGHNA and CDR2 YNFKEQ. V was shortened by 3 bases and J by 4 bases, with 10 bases between the two germline ends. The CDR3 runs 13 residues. Some clones are missing from TCRdb's copy, which holds only in-frame ones; the method was immunoSEQ multiplex PCR. The data contain about 170,000 clones, around nine tenths of them singletons. The clonotype originates from an adult who received the AZD1222 COVID-19 vaccine. The chain links TRBV4-2 to TRBJ2-7, with D hard to call. Sequenced material: peripheral blood, taken 28 days after the second AZD1222 dose. The DNA of the CDR3 is TGTGCCAGCAGCCACTTAAACGGGTACGAGCAGTACTTC. Protein product: CASSHLNGYEQYF.